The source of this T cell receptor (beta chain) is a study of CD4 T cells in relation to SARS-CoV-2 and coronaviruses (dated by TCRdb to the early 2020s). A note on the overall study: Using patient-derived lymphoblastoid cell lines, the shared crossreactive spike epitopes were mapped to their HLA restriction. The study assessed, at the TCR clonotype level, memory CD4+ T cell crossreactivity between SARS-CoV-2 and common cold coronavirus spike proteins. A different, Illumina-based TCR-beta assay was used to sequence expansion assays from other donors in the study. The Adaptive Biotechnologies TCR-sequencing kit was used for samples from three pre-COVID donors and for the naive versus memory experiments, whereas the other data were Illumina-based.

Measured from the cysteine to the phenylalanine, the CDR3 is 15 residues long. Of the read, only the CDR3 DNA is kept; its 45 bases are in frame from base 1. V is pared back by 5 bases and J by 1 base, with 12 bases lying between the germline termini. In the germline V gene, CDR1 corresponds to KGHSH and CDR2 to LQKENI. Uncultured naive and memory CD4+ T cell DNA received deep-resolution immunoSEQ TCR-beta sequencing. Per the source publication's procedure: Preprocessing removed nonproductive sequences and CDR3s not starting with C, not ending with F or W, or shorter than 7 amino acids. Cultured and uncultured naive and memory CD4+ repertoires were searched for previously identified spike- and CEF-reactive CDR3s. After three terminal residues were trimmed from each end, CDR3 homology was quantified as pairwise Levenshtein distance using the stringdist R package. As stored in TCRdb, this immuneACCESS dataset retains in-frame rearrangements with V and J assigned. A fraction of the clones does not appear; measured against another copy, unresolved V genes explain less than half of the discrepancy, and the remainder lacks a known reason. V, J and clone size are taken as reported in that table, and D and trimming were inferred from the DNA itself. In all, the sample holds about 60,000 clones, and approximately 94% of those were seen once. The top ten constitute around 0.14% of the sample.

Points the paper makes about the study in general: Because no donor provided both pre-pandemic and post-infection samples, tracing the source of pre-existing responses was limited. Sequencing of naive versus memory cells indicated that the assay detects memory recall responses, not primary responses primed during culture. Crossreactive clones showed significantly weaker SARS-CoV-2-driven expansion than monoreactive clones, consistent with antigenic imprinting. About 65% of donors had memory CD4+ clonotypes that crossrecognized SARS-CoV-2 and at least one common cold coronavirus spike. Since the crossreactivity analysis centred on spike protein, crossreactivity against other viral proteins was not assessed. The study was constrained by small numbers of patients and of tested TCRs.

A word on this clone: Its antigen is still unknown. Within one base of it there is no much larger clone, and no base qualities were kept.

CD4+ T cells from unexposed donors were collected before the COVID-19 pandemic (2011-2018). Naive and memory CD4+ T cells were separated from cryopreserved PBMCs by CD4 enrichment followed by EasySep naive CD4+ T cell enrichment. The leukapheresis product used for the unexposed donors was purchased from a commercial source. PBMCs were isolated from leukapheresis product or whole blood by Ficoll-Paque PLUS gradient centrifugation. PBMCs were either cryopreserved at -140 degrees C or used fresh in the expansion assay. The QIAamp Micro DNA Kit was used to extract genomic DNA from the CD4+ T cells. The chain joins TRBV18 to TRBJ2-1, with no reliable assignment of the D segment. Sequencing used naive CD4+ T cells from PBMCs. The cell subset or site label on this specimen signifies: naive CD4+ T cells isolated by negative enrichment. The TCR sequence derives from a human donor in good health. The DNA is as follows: TGTGCCAGCTCAGATAGCATTTCGTCCTACAATGAGCAGTTCTTC. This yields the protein CASSDSISSYNEQFF.